This TCR beta chain appears in the sequencing data of a study of cytomegalovirus exposure and HLA in healthy donors. With regard to this clone: Its antigen is currently unknown.

Per germline, CDR1 SGHKS and CDR2 YYEKEE (reference sequence). The CDR3 extends over 17 amino acids. V was clipped by 1 base and J by 6 bases, with 20 bases between them. Study findings and constraints: Most TCR sequences showed up rarely, but some public TCRs showed up in many donors.

The primer mix had 60 Vbeta and 13 Jbeta primers. Only in-frame clones appear in the TCRdb table, and some are missing; sequencing was by immunoSEQ multiplex PCR. The data show around 100,000 clones, nearly 75% seen once. This TCR was recovered from a man aged 30 to 39 in good health and CMV-seropositive. The chain carries TRBV5-5 and TRBJ1-5, with D possibly matching TRBD1 (5 bases). Sequenced: PBMCs. The CDR3 sequence is CASSLNVGVRGSQPQHF. The CDR3 bases are TGTGCCAGCAGCTTGAACGTGGGGGTCCGGGGGAGTCAGCCCCAGCATTTT.